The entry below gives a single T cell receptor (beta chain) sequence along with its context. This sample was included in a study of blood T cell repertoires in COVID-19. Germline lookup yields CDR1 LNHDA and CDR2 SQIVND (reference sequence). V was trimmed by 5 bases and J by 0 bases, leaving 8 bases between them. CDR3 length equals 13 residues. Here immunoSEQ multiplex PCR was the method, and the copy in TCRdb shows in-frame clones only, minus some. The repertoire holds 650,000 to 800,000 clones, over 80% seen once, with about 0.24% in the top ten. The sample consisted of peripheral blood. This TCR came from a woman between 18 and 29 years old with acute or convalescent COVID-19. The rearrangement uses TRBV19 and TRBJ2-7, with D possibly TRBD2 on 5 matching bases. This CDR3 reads CASSRAVSYEQYF. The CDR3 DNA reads TGTGCCAGTAGTCGAGCGGTCTCCTACGAGCAGTACTTC.